These 7 T cell receptor beta chains were all obtained from the same sample, sequenced in a study of blood T cells in healthy people across ages. PCR was performed a second time for 7 to 11 cycles using a sample-barcoded 5' primer and a J-beta primer mix. TCRdb fed the 5' RACE reads into MiXCR, producing one record per CDR3 protein. Counted here are about 830,000 distinct CDR3 sequences, 60% to 80% occurring once; the ten biggest clones make up 25% to 30%. Sequenced: blood. The receptors come from a man aged 30-40 years in good health.

The rearrangement links TRBV7-8 to TRBJ2-3, with D possibly being TRBD2 (5 bases). From germline, CDR1 is SGHVS and CDR2 FQNEAQ. The CDR3 has 14 residues. Between the trimmed V and J ends, which lost 5 bases and 4 bases, there was a span of 13 bases. CDR3 in amino acids: CASSPGLLADTQYF. CDR3 nucleotide sequence: TGTGCCAGCAGCCCTGGACTTTTGGCAGATACGCAGTATTTT.

This clonotype was picked up a small number of times. The V and J genes are TRBV4-1 and TRBJ2-7; D unclear. The ends were cut back, 3 bases at V and 1 base at J, with 13 bases in the middle. The CDR3 covers 15 residues. The V gene's germline CDR1 is MGHRA and CDR2 YSYEKL. The CDR3 spells CASSQPTESSYEQYF. DNA of the CDR3: TGCGCCAGCAGCCAGCCCACAGAGAGTTCCTACGAGCAGTACTTC.

This clonotype was counted a few times. The CDR3 spells CASSKRTSGYNEQFF. CDR3 coding DNA: TGTGCCAGCAGCAAGCGAACTAGCGGTTACAATGAGCAGTTCTTC. V usage is TRBV21-1 and J usage is TRBJ2-1; no DNA check was done on the table's D call, TRBD2. TRBV21-1 is reported as a pseudogene. The CDR3 is 15 residues long.

The chain is built from TRBV29-1 and TRBJ2-6; 7 nucleotides agree with TRBD2. With 5 bases clipped from V and 5 bases from J, the junction kept 3 bases outside the gene matches. Germline lookup yields CDR1 SQVTM and CDR2 ANQGSEA. CDR3 length equals 13 residues. The CDR3 nucleotides are TGCAGCGTTCGGGGGGACCGGGCCAACGTCCTGACTTTC. This codes for CSVRGDRANVLTF. Complete variable domain (other parts from reference TRBV29-1 and TRBJ2-6): SAVISQKPSRDICQRGTSLTIQCQVDSQVTMMFWYRQQPGQSLTLIATANQGSEATYESGFVIDKFPISRPNLTFSTLTVSNMSPEDSSIYLCSVRGDRANVLTFGAGSRLTVL.

This rearrangement joins TRBV29-1 to TRBJ2-4; D ambiguous. This CDR3 contains 12 residues. V was cut by 4 bases and J by 13 bases, with 17 bases left in between. Germline CDR1 reads SQVTM; CDR2 reads ANQGSEA. The CDR3 nucleotides read TGCAGCGTTGTTGGGGATCTCTACGGGCAGTACTTC. Translating gives CSVVGDLYGQYF.

J is TRBJ1-2 and V is TRBV6-5; 7 nucleotides agree with TRBD1. The CDR3 is made up of 15 amino acids. Unmatched junction bases numbered 7, after V lost 4 bases and J lost 2 bases. Germline CDR1 MNHEY, CDR2 SVGAGI. CDR3 nucleotide sequence: TGTGCCAGCAGTTCGGGACAGCCTACCAACTATGGCTACACCTTC. Protein sequence: CASSSGQPTNYGYTF.

V usage is TRBV20-1 and J usage is TRBJ1-6; 9 bases agree with TRBD1. V trimming: 3 bases; J trimming: 3 bases; junction bases outside the gene matches: 15. The CDR3 totals 19 residues. Germline V CDR1 and CDR2: DFQATT, SNEGSKA (reference sequence). CDR3 residues: CSASSPGQGSLNYNSPLHF. The CDR3 DNA reads as TGCAGTGCTAGTTCTCCGGGACAGGGATCCCTGAACTATAATTCACCCCTCCACTTT.